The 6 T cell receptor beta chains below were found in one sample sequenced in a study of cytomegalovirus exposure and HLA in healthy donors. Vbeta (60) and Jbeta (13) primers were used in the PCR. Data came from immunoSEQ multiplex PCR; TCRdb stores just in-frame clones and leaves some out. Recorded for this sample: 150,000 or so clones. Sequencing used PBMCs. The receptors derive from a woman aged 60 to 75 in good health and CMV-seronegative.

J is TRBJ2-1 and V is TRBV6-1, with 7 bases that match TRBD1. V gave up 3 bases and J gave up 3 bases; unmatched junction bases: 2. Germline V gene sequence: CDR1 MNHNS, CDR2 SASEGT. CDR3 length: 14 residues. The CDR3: CASSDTGVYNEQFF. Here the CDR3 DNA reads TGTGCCAGCAGTGATACAGGGGTCTACAATGAGCAGTTCTTC.

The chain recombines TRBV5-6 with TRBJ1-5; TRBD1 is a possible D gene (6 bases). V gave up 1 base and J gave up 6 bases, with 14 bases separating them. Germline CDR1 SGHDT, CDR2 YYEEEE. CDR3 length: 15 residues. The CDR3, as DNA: TGTGCCAGCAGCTTGCCTGGGGGCAGGGGTCAGCCCCAGCATTTT. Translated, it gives CASSLPGGRGQPQHF.

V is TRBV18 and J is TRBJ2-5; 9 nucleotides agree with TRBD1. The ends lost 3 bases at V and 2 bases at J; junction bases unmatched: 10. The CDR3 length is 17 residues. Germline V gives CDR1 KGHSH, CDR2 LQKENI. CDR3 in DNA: TGTGCCAGCTCACCCGCTAGGGGGACAGGGCGACAAGAGACCCAGTACTTC. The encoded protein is CASSPARGTGRQETQYF. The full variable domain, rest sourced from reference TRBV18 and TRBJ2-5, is NAGVMQNPRHLVRRRGQEARLRCSPMKGHSHVYWYRQLPEEGLKFMVYLQKENIIDESGMPKERFSAEFPKEGPSILRIQQVVRGDSAAYFCASSPARGTGRQETQYFGPGTRLLVL.

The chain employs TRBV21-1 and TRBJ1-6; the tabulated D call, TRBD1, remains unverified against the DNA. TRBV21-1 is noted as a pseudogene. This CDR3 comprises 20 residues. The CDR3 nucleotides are TGTGCCAGCAGCCTCTGGTGGAGGGACAGGGTAACAGGTGGGAATTCACCCCTCCACTTT. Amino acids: CASSLWWRDRVTGGNSPLHF.

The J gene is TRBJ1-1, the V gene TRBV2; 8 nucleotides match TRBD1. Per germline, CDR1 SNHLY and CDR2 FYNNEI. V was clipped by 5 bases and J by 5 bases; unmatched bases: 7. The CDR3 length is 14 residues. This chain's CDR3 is CASSRAGGFTEAFF. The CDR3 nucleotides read TGTGCCAGCAGTAGGGCAGGGGGCTTTACTGAAGCTTTCTTT.

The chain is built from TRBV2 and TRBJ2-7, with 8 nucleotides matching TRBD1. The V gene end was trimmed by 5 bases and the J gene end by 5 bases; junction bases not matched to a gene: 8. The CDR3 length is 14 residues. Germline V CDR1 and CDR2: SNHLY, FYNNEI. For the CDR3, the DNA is TGTGCCAGCAGTCTTACAGGGGGTCGCAACGAGCAGTACTTC. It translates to CASSLTGGRNEQYF.